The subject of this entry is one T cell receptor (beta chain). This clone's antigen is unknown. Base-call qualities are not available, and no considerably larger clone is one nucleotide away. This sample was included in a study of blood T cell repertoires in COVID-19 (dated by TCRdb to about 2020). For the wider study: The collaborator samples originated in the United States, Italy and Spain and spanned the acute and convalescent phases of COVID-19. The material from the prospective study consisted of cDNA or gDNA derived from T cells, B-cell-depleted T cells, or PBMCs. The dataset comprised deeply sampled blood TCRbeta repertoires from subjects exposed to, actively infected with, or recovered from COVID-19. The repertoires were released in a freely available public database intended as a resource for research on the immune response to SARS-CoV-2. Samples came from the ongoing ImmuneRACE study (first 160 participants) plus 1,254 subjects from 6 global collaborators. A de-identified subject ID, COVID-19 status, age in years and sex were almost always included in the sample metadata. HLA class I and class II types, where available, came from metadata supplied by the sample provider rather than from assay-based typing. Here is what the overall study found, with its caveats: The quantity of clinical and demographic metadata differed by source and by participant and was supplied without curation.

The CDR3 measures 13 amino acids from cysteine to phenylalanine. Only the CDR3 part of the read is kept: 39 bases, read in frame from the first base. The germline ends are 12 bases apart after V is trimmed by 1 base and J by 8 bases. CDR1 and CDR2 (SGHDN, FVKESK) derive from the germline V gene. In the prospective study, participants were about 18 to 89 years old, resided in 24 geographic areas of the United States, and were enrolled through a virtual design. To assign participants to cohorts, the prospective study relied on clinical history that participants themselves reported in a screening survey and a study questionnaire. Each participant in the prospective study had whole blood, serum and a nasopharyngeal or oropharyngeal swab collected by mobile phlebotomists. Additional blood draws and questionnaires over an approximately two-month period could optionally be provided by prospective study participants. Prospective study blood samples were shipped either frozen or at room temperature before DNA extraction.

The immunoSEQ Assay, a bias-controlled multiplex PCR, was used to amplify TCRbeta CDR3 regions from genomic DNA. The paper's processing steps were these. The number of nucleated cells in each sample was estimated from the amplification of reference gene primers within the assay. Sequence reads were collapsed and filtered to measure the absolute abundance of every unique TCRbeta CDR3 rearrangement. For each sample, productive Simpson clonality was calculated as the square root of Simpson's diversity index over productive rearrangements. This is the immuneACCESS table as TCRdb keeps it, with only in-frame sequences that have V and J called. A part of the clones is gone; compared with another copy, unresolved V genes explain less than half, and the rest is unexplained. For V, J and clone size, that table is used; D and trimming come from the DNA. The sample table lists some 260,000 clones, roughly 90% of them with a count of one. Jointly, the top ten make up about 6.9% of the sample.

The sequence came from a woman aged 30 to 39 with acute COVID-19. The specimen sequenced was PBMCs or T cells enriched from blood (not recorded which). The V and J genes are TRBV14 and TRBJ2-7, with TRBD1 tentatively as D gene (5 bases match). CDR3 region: CASSQGQLTKQYF. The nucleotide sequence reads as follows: TGTGCCAGCAGCCAAGGACAGTTGACGAAGCAGTACTTC. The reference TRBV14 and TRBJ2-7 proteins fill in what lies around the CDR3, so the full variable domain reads EAGVTQFPSHSVIEKGQTVTLRCDPISGHDNLYWYRRVMGKEIKFLLHFVKESKQDESGMPNNRFLAERTGGTYSTLKVQPAELEDSGVYFCASSQGQLTKQYFGPGTRLTVT.